These T cell receptor beta chains were read from a single sample in a study of cytomegalovirus exposure and HLA in healthy donors. Sequencing used immunoSEQ multiplex PCR; TCRdb keeps in-frame clones, though not all of them. Of over 200,000 clones in the sample, around four fifths were seen once. Sequencing was carried out using PBMCs. The receptors originated from a woman younger than 30 in good health and CMV-seronegative. CDR3s include the opening cysteine and the closing phenylalanine or tryptophan. Each record gives: CDR3 DNA, CDR3 protein, V gene, clone size, CDR3 length, J gene, D gene. A D gene is named only where the DNA matches it firmly. Clone sizes are given selectively: once, few, many, or a class where the clone is expanded.

CDR3nt: TGTGCCAGCAGTTTAAGTGGGTCTAGCGGCCTCCCCTACGAGCAGTACTTC; CDR3aa: CASSLSGSSGLPYEQYF; v_gene: TRBV27; abundance: NA; len: 17; j_gene: TRBJ2-7; d_gene: TRBD2
CDR3nt: TGTGCCACCGACAGGGGAACCTACGAGCAGTACTTC; CDR3aa: CATDRGTYEQYF; v_gene: TRBV7-9; abundance: NA; len: 12; j_gene: TRBJ2-7; d_gene: TRBD1
CDR3nt: TGTGCCAGCAGCTTGACACGGGGGACCCCCTACGAGCAGTACTTC; CDR3aa: CASSLTRGTPYEQYF; v_gene: TRBV5-6; abundance: NA; len: 15; j_gene: TRBJ2-7; d_gene: NA
CDR3nt: TGTGCCAGCAGTACGCGACAGGGCTGGGGAGATACGCAGTATTTT; CDR3aa: CASSTRQGWGDTQYF; v_gene: TRBV27; abundance: once; len: 15; j_gene: TRBJ2-3; d_gene: TRBD1
CDR3nt: TGTGCCAGCAGCGTACTCACAGGCGGGGGTCCCTATGGCTACACCTTC; CDR3aa: CASSVLTGGGPYGYTF; v_gene: TRBV9; abundance: NA; len: 16; j_gene: TRBJ1-2; d_gene: NA
CDR3nt: TGTGCCAGCAGTTTATCGAGAAAGGGTTCGCCCGTCAATGAGCAGTTCTTC; CDR3aa: CASSLSRKGSPVNEQFF; v_gene: TRBV27; abundance: NA; len: 17; j_gene: TRBJ2-1; d_gene: NA
CDR3nt: TGTGCCAGCAGTCCTTTAGCGGGGGGGTACACAGATACGCAGTATTTT; CDR3aa: CASSPLAGGYTDTQYF; v_gene: TRBV25-1; abundance: NA; len: 16; j_gene: TRBJ2-3; d_gene: TRBD2
CDR3nt: TGCAGCGTTGAAGATAAGGTGACAGAAACCTCTGGAAACACCATATATTTT; CDR3aa: CSVEDKVTETSGNTIYF; v_gene: TRBV29-1; abundance: NA; len: 17; j_gene: TRBJ1-3; d_gene: NA
CDR3nt: TGTGCCAGCTCCCTAGCGGGGCAATTCTACGAGCAGTACTTC; CDR3aa: CASSLAGQFYEQYF; v_gene: TRBV18; abundance: NA; len: 14; j_gene: TRBJ2-7; d_gene: TRBD2
CDR3nt: TGTGCCAGCAGGTATAGGGGCGCCTTTGGGGATACGCAGTATTTT; CDR3aa: CASRYRGAFGDTQYF; v_gene: TRBV5-6; abundance: NA; len: 15; j_gene: TRBJ2-3; d_gene: NA
CDR3nt: TGTGCCTGGAACCCGGGACTCCGGTCGCACCTCTCCTACAATGAGCAGTTCTTC; CDR3aa: CAWNPGLRSHLSYNEQFF; v_gene: TRBV30; abundance: NA; len: 18; j_gene: TRBJ2-1; d_gene: NA
CDR3nt: TGCGCCAGCAGCGCCTGGACAGGAAATCAGCCCCAGCATTTT; CDR3aa: CASSAWTGNQPQHF; v_gene: TRBV4-1; abundance: few; len: 14; j_gene: TRBJ1-5; d_gene: TRBD1
CDR3nt: TGTGCCAGCAGTTACAAGCAGGGCCTCAATCAGCCCCAGCATTTT; CDR3aa: CASSYKQGLNQPQHF; v_gene: TRBV6-6; abundance: once; len: 15; j_gene: TRBJ1-5; d_gene: NA
CDR3nt: TGTGCCAGCAGCTTTAGTACGAATGAGCAGTTCTTC; CDR3aa: CASSFSTNEQFF; v_gene: TRBV5-4; abundance: NA; len: 12; j_gene: TRBJ2-1; d_gene: NA
CDR3nt: TGTGCCAGCAGTTCGACCGGGACAGGGGGCTTGAACACTGAAGCTTTCTTT; CDR3aa: CASSSTGTGGLNTEAFF; v_gene: TRBV27; abundance: NA; len: 17; j_gene: TRBJ1-1; d_gene: TRBD1
CDR3nt: TGCGCCAGCAGCGGAGGGGCTAAGGGATACGAGCAGTACTTC; CDR3aa: CASSGGAKGYEQYF; v_gene: TRBV5-1; abundance: NA; len: 14; j_gene: TRBJ2-7; d_gene: NA